Below are 25 T cell receptor beta chains sequenced from a single sample in a study of sequential checkpoint blockade in melanoma. The protocol was immunoSEQ multiplex PCR, while the TCRdb copy is restricted to in-frame clones and leaves out a portion. The sample includes fewer than 40,000 clones, more than 70% seen only once; the top ten take around 12%. As to treatment: randomized to nivolumab then ipilimumab (arm A) or the reverse (arm B). The input for sequencing was CD8+ T cells sorted from blood (inferred from file names), taken from a patient given nivolumab and ipilimumab in sequence. The receptors shown here come from a human donor with melanoma.

V and J are TRBV19 and TRBJ2-3, with D tentatively TRBD1 (5 bases). Germline assignment: CDR1 LNHDA and CDR2 SQIVND (reference sequence). Between the trimmed V and J ends, which lost 3 bases and 2 bases, there was a span of 12 bases. The length of the CDR3 is 15 residues. The CDR3 loop reads CASSISQGLTDTQYF. Here the CDR3 DNA reads TGTGCCAGTAGTATTAGCCAGGGTCTCACAGATACGCAGTATTTT.

This sequence joins TRBV29-1 and TRBJ2-1; D is possibly TRBD2 (6 bases). The V gene lost 2 bases and the J gene lost 2 bases, with 10 bases spanning the gap. Germline V CDR1 and CDR2: SQVTM, ANQGSEA. The CDR3 is 14 residues long. The CDR3 loop is CSVELQRAYNEQFF. In DNA form, the CDR3 reads TGCAGCGTTGAACTCCAGCGGGCCTACAATGAGCAGTTCTTC.

The chain employs TRBV5-1 and TRBJ2-1; 8 bases fit TRBD2. The CDR3 runs 18 residues. CDR1 is SGHRS, CDR2 YFSETQ, per germline. J lost 0 bases, V lost 0 bases, and 8 bases had no gene match. CDR3 bases: TGCGCCAGCAGCTTGGGAACTAGCGGTGCTAGCTCCTACAATGAGCAGTTCTTC. It is translated as CASSLGTSGASSYNEQFF.

The V gene is TRBV12-5, the J gene TRBJ2-3; D may be TRBD2 (5 bases). V lost 0 bases, J lost 7 bases, and 11 bases lay in between. The CDR3 has 14 residues. Germline loops: CDR1 LGHNT, CDR2 FRNRAP. This CDR3 is CASGLVLALHTQYF. In nucleotides, the CDR3 is TGTGCTAGTGGTTTGGTCCTAGCCCTGCATACGCAGTATTTT.

The chain recombines TRBV14 with TRBJ2-5; D is perhaps TRBD1 (5 bases). The J call is uncertain, as TRBJ2-7 better fits the DNA end. Germline-derived CDR1 and CDR2 are SGHDN and FVKESK. CDR3 length equals 17 residues. The CDR3 spells CASSQGQQAIYSYEQYF. The DNA for the CDR3 is TGTGCCAGCAGCCAAGGGCAACAGGCGATCTACTCCTACGAGCAGTACTTC.

The J gene is TRBJ1-5, the V gene TRBV28, with no clear D. Germline V gene lookup returns CDR1 MDHEN and CDR2 SYDVKM. Trimming left V 2 bases short and J 5 bases short, with 16 bases between. CDR3 length: 16 residues. This CDR3 is CASSLSARGTDQPQHF. CDR3 coding DNA: TGTGCCAGCAGTTTAAGCGCGCGGGGAACCGATCAGCCCCAGCATTTT.

The CDR3 nucleotides read TGTGCCAGCAGCGTAGAGGGAGTAGCGGGAGTGCAAGAGACCCAGTACTTC. Translating gives CASSVEGVAGVQETQYF. J is TRBJ2-5 and V is TRBV9; 9 bases align to TRBD2. Germline V gene sequence: CDR1 SGDLS, CDR2 YYNGEE. CDR3 size: 17 residues. Losses at the gene ends were 0 bases for V and 2 bases for J; bases not matched to a gene: 8.

The V and J genes are TRBV19 and TRBJ2-1, with 8 nucleotides matching TRBD2. V shed 5 bases, J shed 0 bases, and the junction held 3 bases outside the gene matches. CDR1 and CDR2 from the germline V gene are LNHDA and SQIVND (reference sequence). The CDR3 runs 15 residues. CDR3 DNA: TGTGCCAGTAGTCCCAGCGGGAGCTCCTACAATGAGCAGTTCTTC. Protein: CASSPSGSSYNEQFF.

The CDR3 spells CASSPGNPYEQYF. For the CDR3, the DNA is TGTGCCAGCAGCCCGGGGAACCCGTACGAGCAGTACTTC. The chain uses TRBV4-2 and TRBJ2-5; perhaps TRBD2 as D (5 bases). The J call may be faulty, since TRBJ2-7 better matches the DNA end. This CDR3 contains 13 residues. The germline V gene has CDR1 LGHNA and CDR2 YNFKEQ.

The chain couples TRBV27 to TRBJ2-7; TRBD2 agrees at 7 bases. The CDR3 has 15 residues. V was clipped by 5 bases and J by 0 bases; unmatched bases: 7. CDR1 MNHEY and CDR2 SMNVEV come from the germline V gene (reference sequence). The chain's CDR3 is CASSLSGASSYEQYF. The CDR3 DNA sequence: TGTGCCAGCAGTCTAAGCGGGGCGAGCTCCTACGAGCAGTACTTC.

The chain has TRBV5-8 and TRBJ1-2; D is ambiguous. Germline values: CDR1 SGHTS, CDR2 YDEGEE. V lost 0 bases, J lost 8 bases, and 11 bases lay in between. The CDR3 is made up of 13 amino acids. The DNA for the CDR3 is TGTGCCAGCAGCTTGGCAGGCCCGGGGGGCTACACCTTC. Translation: CASSLAGPGGYTF. The variable domain in full, completed from reference TRBV5-8 and TRBJ1-2, reads EAGVTQSPTHLIKTRGQQATLRCSPISGHTSVYWYQQALGLGLQFLLWYDEGEERNRGNFPPRFSGRQFPNYSSELNVNALELEDSALYLCASSLAGPGGYTFGSGTRLTVV.

The chain couples TRBV6-6 to TRBJ2-3, with D possibly being TRBD2 (5 bases). The CDR3 spans 14 residues. Germline lookup yields CDR1 MNHNY and CDR2 SVGAGI (reference sequence). V was trimmed by 2 bases and J by 5 bases, leaving 11 bases between them. The CDR3 protein is CASSYLSRGDTQYF. The CDR3 DNA sequence: TGTGCCAGCAGTTACCTGTCCCGGGGAGATACGCAGTATTTT.

In this sample, this clone turned up a few times. The chain combines TRBV28 with TRBJ2-7; 8 bases agree with TRBD2. Per the germline V gene, CDR1 is MDHEN and CDR2 is SYDVKM. The CDR3 length is 15 residues. The V and J ends lost 5 bases and 3 bases, in that order; junction bases with no gene match: 9. CDR3 loop: CASSVLSGVGYEQYF. The CDR3 region has the DNA TGTGCCAGCAGTGTCCTTAGCGGGGTGGGCTACGAGCAGTACTTC.

The V gene is TRBV9, the J gene TRBJ2-7; 7 bases agree with TRBD1. Trimming took 2 bases from V and 9 from J; bases not matched to a gene: 20. This CDR3 contains 17 residues. Germline-derived CDR1 and CDR2 are SGDLS and YYNGEE. For the CDR3, the DNA is TGTGCCAGCAGCGTCGCCTCCAGAGGAAGGGGGCCCCCTAGGCAGTACGTC. Translating gives CASSVASRGRGPPRQYV.

Concerning this clone: Other DNA sequences from this sample encode an identical CDR3 as well. The chain uses TRBV9 and TRBJ2-1; D might be TRBD1 (7 bases). The CDR3 loop spans 15 amino acids. Trimming left V 0 bases short and J 7 bases short, with 14 bases between. From germline, CDR1 is SGDLS and CDR2 YYNGEE. CDR3 bases: TGTGCCAGCAGCGTAGTTGCAGGGGGAGGAAATGAGCAGTTCTTC. Translating it yields CASSVVAGGGNEQFF. The whole variable domain, filled in from reference TRBV9 and TRBJ2-1, reads DSGVTQTPKHLITATGQRVTLRCSPRSGDLSVYWYQQSLDQGLQFLIQYYNGEERAKGNILERFSAQQFPDLHSELNLSSLELGDSALYFCASSVVAGGGNEQFFGPGTRLTVL.

This clone appeared a single time. This chain uses TRBV9 with TRBJ2-3; the D is unclear. Trimming took off 4 bases at V and 4 bases at J, with 10 bases between the two ends. This CDR3 is 13 amino acids long. Germline CDR1 is SGDLS and CDR2 is YYNGEE. The CDR3 DNA follows: TGTGCCAGCAGCAGTTCTAGTGCAGATACGCAGTATTTT. Residues: CASSSSSADTQYF.

The chain combines TRBV6-5 with TRBJ2-1, with D possibly being TRBD2 (5 bases). The V end was cut by 2 bases, the J end by 7 bases, with 18 bases between. CDR1 and CDR2 from the germline V gene are MNHEY and SVGAGI. The CDR3 covers 16 residues. The CDR3 protein is CASSYEAAGLANEQFF. The CDR3 bases are TGTGCCAGCAGTTACGAGGCTGCAGGACTGGCTAATGAGCAGTTCTTC.

The chain has TRBV5-4 and TRBJ2-1; TRBD2 matches 15 bases. From germline, CDR1 is SGHNT and CDR2 YYREEE (reference sequence). Trimming at V came to 2 bases and at J to 8 bases, leaving 2 bases not matched to a gene. The CDR3 covers 15 residues. CDR3 DNA: TGTGCCAGCAGCTTCGGACTAGCGGGAGGGGATGAGCAGTTCTTC. Protein sequence: CASSFGLAGGDEQFF.

This sequence joins TRBV6-1 and TRBJ2-2; TRBD1 matches at 10 bases. CDR1 is MNHNS, CDR2 SASEGT, per germline. Losses at the gene ends were 8 bases for V and 4 bases for J; bases not matched to a gene: 16. The CDR3 is 18 amino acids. CDR3 loop: CASRAGTRDRGRTGELFF. The CDR3 DNA sequence: TGTGCCAGCCGTGCGGGGACCCGGGACAGGGGTCGCACCGGGGAGCTGTTTTTT.

J is TRBJ2-1 and V is TRBV10-1, with TRBD2 identical over 10 bases. This CDR3 comprises 18 residues. In germline, CDR1 is WNHNN, CDR2 SYGVQD (reference sequence). V lost 5 bases and J lost 4; bases outside the gene matches: 14. The CDR3 DNA reads TGCGCCAGCAGTCCAAGCGGGAGGGCTCCCCCACCTTACAATGAGCAGTTCTTC. This sequence encodes CASSPSGRAPPPYNEQFF.

The rearrangement links TRBV6-4 to TRBJ2-1, with 12 bases that match TRBD2. CDR3 length equals 16 residues. J gave up 13 bases and V 6 bases, and 16 bases lay outside the gene matches. Germline lookup yields CDR1 MRHNA and CDR2 SNTAGT. CDR3 sequence reads: CASRDLWASGRGDQFF. DNA of the CDR3: TGTGCCAGCAGGGACCTTTGGGCTAGCGGGAGGGGAGATCAGTTCTTC.

The J gene is TRBJ1-2, the V gene TRBV28, with D perhaps TRBD1 (6 bases). With 3 bases removed from V and 3 bases from J, the gap between germline ends came to 11 bases. From germline, CDR1 is MDHEN and CDR2 SYDVKM. The CDR3 sequence is 14 residues long. The CDR3 sequence is CASSFGWTDYGYTF. The CDR3 bases are TGTGCCAGCAGTTTCGGGTGGACAGACTATGGCTACACCTTC.

There are a few counts of this clone. The chain carries TRBV6-4 and TRBJ2-3; 8 bases map to TRBD2. Germline V gene sequence: CDR1 MRHNA, CDR2 SNTAGT. V gave up 4 bases and J gave up 0 bases; unmatched junction bases: 3. The CDR3 extends over 15 amino acids. The CDR3 DNA follows: TGTGCCAGCAGTGGCCTAGCGGGTAGCACAGATACGCAGTATTTT. Protein: CASSGLAGSTDTQYF.

CDR3 nucleotide sequence: TGTGCCAGCAGTGAAGGACAGGGGGCGGTGAACACTGAAGCTTTCTTT. Amino acid sequence: CASSEGQGAVNTEAFF. The chain carries TRBV6-1 and TRBJ1-1; TRBD1 matches at 10 bases. Losses at the gene ends were 1 base for V and 0 bases for J; bases not matched to a gene: 2. Germline CDR1 reads MNHNS; CDR2 reads SASEGT. The CDR3 is made up of 16 amino acids.

The chain recombines TRBV5-4 with TRBJ2-7; 7 bases line up with TRBD1. V gave up 2 bases and J gave up 4 bases; unmatched junction bases: 9. Germline V gene data show CDR1 as SGHNT and CDR2 as YYREEE (reference sequence). This CDR3 region has 15 residues. DNA of the CDR3: TGTGCCAGCAGCTTATACACGGACAGGAGGTACGAGCAGTACGTC. Its protein is CASSLYTDRRYEQYV.